The present T cell receptor beta chain was sequenced within a study of T cell repertoires in cytomegalovirus infection. Note on this clonotype: Its target is not known.

Germline V gives CDR1 LNHNV, CDR2 YYDKDF (reference sequence). The CDR3 sequence is 13 residues long. Trimming left V 5 bases short and J 6 bases short, with 14 bases between. Using its own MiXCR run on the reads, TCRdb lists one record per CDR3 protein. The table records fewer than 1,000,000 distinct CDR3 sequences, around 31% of them present only once. This sequence originates from a human donor in good health (CMV status not recorded). Some clones in this sample may be carry-over from other donors' samples. The V and J genes are TRBV15 and TRBJ2-7; D is unresolved. This specimen consisted of cultured CD8+ T cells from PBMCs, obtained from culture after CMV antigen stimulation. CDR3 bases: TGTGCCACCAGCCGAGTATCACCGGGCGAGCAGTACTTC. It specifies CATSRVSPGEQYF. The complete variable domain, with remaining parts taken from reference TRBV15 and TRBJ2-7, reads DAMVIQNPRYQVTQFGKPVTLSCSQTLNHNVMYWYQQKSSQAPKLLFHYYDKDFNNEADTPDNFQSRRPNTSFCFLDIRSPGLGDTAMYLCATSRVSPGEQYFGPGTRLTVT.